The present TCR beta chain was sequenced within a study of blood T cells in healthy people across ages. General study results and limits: Changes in expanded clonotypes were possibly confounded, as the CMV status of donors was unknown.

This CDR3 is built from 14 residues. The germline gives CDR1 SGHTA, CDR2 FQGNSA. Trimming took 5 bases from V and 1 from J, leaving 8 bases between them. The study isolated at least 6 million PBMCs from each sample. This clonotype has at least ten counts. Its target is unknown. Together with a sample-barcoded 5' primer, a J-beta primer mix was included in a second PCR lasting 7 to 11 cycles. TCRdb itself ran the 5' RACE reads through MiXCR, one entry per CDR3 protein. The data show under 800,000 distinct CDR3 sequences, approximately 21% seen once. Sample: blood. This clonotype was sampled from a man between 65 and 85 years old in good health. This chain links TRBV7-2 with TRBJ2-2, with D perhaps matching TRBD2 (5 bases). CDR3 nucleotide sequence: TGTGCCAGCAGCACGGACTGGAACACCGGGGAGCTGTTTTTT. This sequence encodes CASSTDWNTGELFF.